Sequencing of this TCR beta chain was carried out in a study of long-term antiretroviral therapy in people with HIV. Survey-level immunoSEQ v3.0 assays were run. Profiling relied on immunoSEQ multiplex PCR, and the TCRdb table lists in-frame clones only, not all of them. Of 30,000 to 50,000 clones listed, 75% to 90% are singletons. Concerning this clone: Its antigen is still unknown.

General observations from the study: Pre-ART-expanded clones dominated the repertoire at all time points.

The germline V gene has CDR1 KGHSH and CDR2 LQKENI. Trimming stripped 5 bases from V and 9 bases from J, with 8 bases between. There are 11 residues in the CDR3. Sample: unsorted PBMCs, taken 3.1 years after starting antiretroviral therapy. The V and J genes are TRBV18 and TRBJ1-5, with D maybe TRBD1 (5 bases). This sequence originates from a woman aged 50 to 60 with HIV. The DNA for the CDR3 is TGTGCCAGCTCATTGGGGGGGCCCCAGCATTTT. Its translation is CASSLGGPQHF.